The T cell receptor beta chain described here comes from a study of graft-versus-host responses after intestinal transplantation. Whole-study results and caveats: In patients with graft-donor T cell macrochimerism, allograft graft-versus-host to host-versus-graft clonal ratios were high.

This CDR3 comprises 16 residues. Germline lookup yields CDR1 SGDLS and CDR2 YYNGEE. V was pared by 6 bases and J by 1 base, with 19 bases between. Concerning this clone: Its antigen remains unidentified.

Measured with immunoSEQ multiplex PCR; TCRdb has only the in-frame clones, and not every one. The sample has tens of thousands of clones, about 89% seen once. The specimen was PBMCs, collected about 310 days after intestinal transplant. This clonotype originated in a human patient who received an intestinal transplant, so some T cells may come from the graft donor. The genes are TRBV9 and TRBJ1-1, with a weak D call TRBD1 (6 bases). The CDR3 reads CASTNLAGGGNTEAFF. The DNA of the CDR3 is TGTGCCAGCACCAACCTAGCGGGGGGCGGGAACACTGAAGCTTTCTTT.